Described below is a single T cell receptor (beta chain) sequence and its context. This CDR3 is 16 amino acids long. In germline, CDR1 is LNHDA, CDR2 SQIVND (reference sequence). V was cut by 5 bases and J by 1 base, with 16 bases left in between. The data stem from a study of Tregs in tolerant kidney transplant recipients. TCRdb keeps only in-frame clones here, not all; method: immunoSEQ multiplex PCR. The data show tens of thousands of clones, less than 95% seen once. The sequencing here drew on Tregs from blood, taken before the transplant. The J gene is TRBJ2-3, the V gene TRBV19; the D call may be TRBD1 or TRBD2 (5 bases each). The receptor was derived from a human donor who received a combined kidney and bone marrow transplant. CDR3 loop: CASSSSLGRGTDTQYF. CDR3 DNA sequence: TGTGCCAGTAGTTCGTCCTTGGGACGTGGCACAGATACGCAGTATTTT. Looking up the rest from reference TRBV19 and TRBJ2-3 gives the full variable domain: DGGITQSPKYLFRKEGQNVTLSCEQNLNHDAMYWYRQDPGQGLRLIYYSQIVNDFQKGDIAEGYSVSREKKESFPLTVTSAQKNPTAFYLCASSSSLGRGTDTQYFGPGTRLTVL.